This paragraph reports one TCR beta chain. This same CDR3 is encoded by further DNA sequences in the sample. These data originate in a study of shared clonotypes between healthy human individuals. TCRdb keeps only in-frame clones here, not all; method: immunoSEQ multiplex PCR. The sample includes 2 million to 3 million clones, around nine tenths of them seen just once. Trimming stripped 6 bases from V and 6 bases from J, with 18 bases between. CDR3 length: 14 residues. Germline V CDR1 and CDR2: MNHEY, SVGAGI. Source material: naive CD4+ T cells sorted from blood. Subset given: CD45RA+ positively selected. The V and J genes are TRBV6-5 and TRBJ2-7; TRBD2 might be the D (6 bases). The sequence derives from a man in his late teens or twenties in good health. CDR3 nucleotide sequence: TGTGCCAGCAGCCTTGACAGAGGGCGGGGCGAGCAGTACTTC. Its translation: CASSLDRGRGEQYF.